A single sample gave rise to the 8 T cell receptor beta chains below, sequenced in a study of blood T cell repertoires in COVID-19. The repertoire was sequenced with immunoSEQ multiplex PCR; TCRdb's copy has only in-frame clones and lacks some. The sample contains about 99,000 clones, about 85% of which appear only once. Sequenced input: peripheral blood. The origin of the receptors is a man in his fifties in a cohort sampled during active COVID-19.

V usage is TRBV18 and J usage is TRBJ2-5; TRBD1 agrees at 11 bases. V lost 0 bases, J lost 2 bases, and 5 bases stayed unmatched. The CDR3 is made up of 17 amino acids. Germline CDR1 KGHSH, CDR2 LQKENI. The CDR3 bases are TGTGCCAGCTCACCACCGGGGACAGGGGGTTTACAAGAGACCCAGTACTTC. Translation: CASSPPGTGGLQETQYF.

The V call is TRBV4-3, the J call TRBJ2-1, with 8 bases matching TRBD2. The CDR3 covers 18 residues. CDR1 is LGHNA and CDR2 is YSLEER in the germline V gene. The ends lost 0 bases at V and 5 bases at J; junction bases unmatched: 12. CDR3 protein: CASSQEVSGGLGNNEQFF. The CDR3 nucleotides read TGCGCCAGCAGCCAAGAGGTCAGCGGGGGATTAGGGAACAATGAGCAGTTCTTC.

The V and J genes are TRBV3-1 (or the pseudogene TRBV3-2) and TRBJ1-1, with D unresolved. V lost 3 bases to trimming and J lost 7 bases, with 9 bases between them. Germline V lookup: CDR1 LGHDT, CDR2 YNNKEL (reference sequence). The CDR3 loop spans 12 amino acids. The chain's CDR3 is CASSHPGFEAFF. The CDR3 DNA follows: TGTGCCAGCAGCCATCCAGGTTTTGAAGCTTTCTTT.

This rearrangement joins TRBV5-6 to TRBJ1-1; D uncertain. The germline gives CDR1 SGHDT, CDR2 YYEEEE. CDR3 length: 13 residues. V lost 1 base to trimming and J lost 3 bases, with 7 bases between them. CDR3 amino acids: CASSLIVDTEAFF. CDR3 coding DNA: TGTGCCAGCAGCTTGATCGTCGACACTGAAGCTTTCTTT.

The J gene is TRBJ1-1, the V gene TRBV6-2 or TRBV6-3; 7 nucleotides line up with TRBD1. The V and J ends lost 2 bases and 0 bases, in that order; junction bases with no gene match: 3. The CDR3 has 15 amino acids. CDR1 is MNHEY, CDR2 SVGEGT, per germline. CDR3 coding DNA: TGTGCCAGCAGTTACGAGGGACAGATGAACACTGAAGCTTTCTTT. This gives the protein CASSYEGQMNTEAFF.

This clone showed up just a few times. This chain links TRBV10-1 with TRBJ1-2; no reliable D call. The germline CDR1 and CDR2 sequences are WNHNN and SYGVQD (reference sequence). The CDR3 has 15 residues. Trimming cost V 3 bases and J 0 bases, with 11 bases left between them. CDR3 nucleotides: TGCGCCAGCAGTGAACGCAGAACAGCTAACTATGGCTACACCTTC. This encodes CASSERRTANYGYTF.

CDR3 nucleotide sequence: TGTGCCAGCAGCCCTCAACCGGGGGGACGGGAATCACCCCTCCACTTT. Protein: CASSPQPGGRESPLHF. The V call is TRBV9, the J call TRBJ1-6, with D perhaps matching TRBD1 (5 bases). The CDR3 sequence is 16 residues long. Per germline, CDR1 SGDLS and CDR2 YYNGEE. V lost 4 bases, J lost 10 bases, and 21 bases lay in between.

The CDR3 loop reads CASSFGLLADVGRVAYNEQFF. CDR3 in DNA: TGTGCCAGCAGTTTCGGCCTACTAGCGGACGTCGGTCGGGTAGCCTACAATGAGCAGTTCTTC. The V and J genes are TRBV27 and TRBJ2-1, with 8 bases aligning to TRBD2. The CDR3 has 21 residues. Per the germline V gene, CDR1 is MNHEY and CDR2 is SMNVEV (reference sequence). Trimming took 3 bases from V and 2 from J; bases not matched to a gene: 21.